This note documents a single TCR beta chain sequence. Antigen unknown. Germline loops: CDR1 SGHTA, CDR2 FQGNSA. The CDR3 consists of 12 residues. V was trimmed by 1 base and J by 9 bases, leaving 10 bases between them. This entry is derived from a study of T cell responses to AZD1222 COVID-19 vaccine. Sequencing was performed with immunoSEQ multiplex PCR; in TCRdb, only in-frame clones are kept and a portion is missing. The sample shows about 94,000 clones, over 75% of them seen only once. Whole-study findings and limits: Among spike-specific TCRs, nearly half reportedly target unmutated variant regions.

The sequenced sample was peripheral blood, obtained 28 days after the second AZD1222 dose. The clonotype originates from an adult who received the AZD1222 COVID-19 vaccine. The V gene is TRBV7-2, the J gene TRBJ2-7; tentative D call: TRBD2 (5 bases). CDR3 amino acids: CASSLVGVGQYF. CDR3 sequence (DNA): TGTGCCAGCAGCTTAGTCGGGGTCGGGCAGTACTTC.